Shown below are 3 T cell receptor beta chains from a single sample sequenced in a study of CD8+CD57+ T cells in acquired aplastic anemia (dated by TCRdb to about 2018). TCRdb shows the sequencer as Illumina HiSeq 2000. Profiling of TCR beta VDJ combinations and CDR3 sequences used genomic DNA as the template. TCRdb reworked the public reads: Q25 trimming with fastp, MiXCR clone assembly, productive beta chains retained. CDR3 protein duplicates are merged, each entry listing the most common genes and DNA. The sample has a few hundred thousand distinct CDR3 sequences on record, 61% of them singletons. Together, the top ten hold roughly 29% of the sample. The sequenced sample was sorted CD4+, CD8+, or CD8+CD57+ T cells (not recorded which) from PBMCs. Receptors originate from a human donor in good health.

In this sample, this clonotype turned up many times. The CDR3 protein is CSAREGGMGVQDQYF. In DNA, the CDR3 is TGCAGTGCTAGAGAGGGGGGGATGGGGGTCCAGGACCAGTACTTC. The chain is built from TRBV20-1 and TRBJ2-5, with 7 bases aligning to TRBD2. Germline V gene data show CDR1 as DFQATT and CDR2 as SNEGSKA (reference sequence). CDR3 length: 15 residues. V gave up 0 bases and J gave up 10 bases; unmatched junction bases: 14.

J is TRBJ2-1 and V is TRBV24-1; 9 nucleotides match TRBD1. The germline V gene encodes CDR1 KGHDR and CDR2 SFDVKD. This CDR3 is 16 amino acids long. V gave up 0 bases and J gave up 6 bases; unmatched junction bases: 5. CDR3 sequence reads: CATSDLGQGRTNEQFF. The CDR3 coding sequence is TGTGCCACCAGTGATTTGGGACAGGGGAGAACCAATGAGCAGTTCTTC.

The V call is TRBV2, the J call TRBJ2-1; 11 bases line up with TRBD2. The germline CDR1 and CDR2 sequences are SNHLY and FYNNEI. Trimming removed 4 bases from V and 10 bases from J; junction bases left unmatched: 12. The CDR3 sequence is 16 residues long. CDR3: CASSVMVAGGPGEQFF. In DNA form, the CDR3 reads TGTGCCAGCAGTGTGATGGTAGCGGGGGGGCCGGGCGAGCAGTTCTTC.